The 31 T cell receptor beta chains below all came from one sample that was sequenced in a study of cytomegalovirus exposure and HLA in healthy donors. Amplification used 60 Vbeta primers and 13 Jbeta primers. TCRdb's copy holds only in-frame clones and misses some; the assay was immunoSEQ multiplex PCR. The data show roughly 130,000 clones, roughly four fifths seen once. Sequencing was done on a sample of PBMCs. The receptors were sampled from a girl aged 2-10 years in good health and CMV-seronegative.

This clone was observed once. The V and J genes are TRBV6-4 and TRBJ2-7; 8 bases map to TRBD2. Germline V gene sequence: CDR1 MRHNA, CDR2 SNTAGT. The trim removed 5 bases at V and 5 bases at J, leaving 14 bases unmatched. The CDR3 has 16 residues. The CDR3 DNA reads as TGTGCCAGCAGTCTAAGAGACGGGAGGGCCGACCACGAGCAGTACTTC. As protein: CASSLRDGRADHEQYF.

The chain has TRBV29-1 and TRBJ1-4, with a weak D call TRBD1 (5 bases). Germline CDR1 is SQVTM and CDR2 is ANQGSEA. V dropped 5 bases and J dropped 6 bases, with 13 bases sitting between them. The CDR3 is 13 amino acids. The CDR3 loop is CSVKGSADEKLFF. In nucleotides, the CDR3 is TGCAGCGTTAAGGGGTCCGCAGATGAAAAACTGTTTTTT.

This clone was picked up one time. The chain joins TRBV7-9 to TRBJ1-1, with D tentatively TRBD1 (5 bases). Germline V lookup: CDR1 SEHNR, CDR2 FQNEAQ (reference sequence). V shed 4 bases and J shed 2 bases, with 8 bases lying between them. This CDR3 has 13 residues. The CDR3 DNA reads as TGTGCCAGCAGCTCGCGGGACAACACTGAAGCTTTCTTT. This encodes CASSSRDNTEAFF. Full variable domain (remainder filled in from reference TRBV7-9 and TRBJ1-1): DTGVSQNPRHKITKRGQNVTFRCDPISEHNRLYWYRQTLGQGPEFLTYFQNEAQLEKSRLLSDRFSAERPKGSFSTLEIQRTEQGDSAMYLCASSSRDNTEAFFGQGTRLTVV.

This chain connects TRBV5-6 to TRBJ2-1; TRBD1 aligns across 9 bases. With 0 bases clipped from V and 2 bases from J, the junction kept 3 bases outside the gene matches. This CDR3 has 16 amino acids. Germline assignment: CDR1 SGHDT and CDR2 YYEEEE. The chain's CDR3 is CASSLEGQGTYNEQFF. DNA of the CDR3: TGTGCCAGCAGCTTGGAAGGACAGGGGACCTACAATGAGCAGTTCTTC.

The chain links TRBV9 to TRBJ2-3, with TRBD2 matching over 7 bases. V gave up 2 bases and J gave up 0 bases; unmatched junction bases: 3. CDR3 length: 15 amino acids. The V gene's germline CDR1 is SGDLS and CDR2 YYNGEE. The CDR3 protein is CASSVGAGSTDTQYF. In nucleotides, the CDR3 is TGTGCCAGCAGCGTTGGAGCGGGGAGCACAGATACGCAGTATTTT.

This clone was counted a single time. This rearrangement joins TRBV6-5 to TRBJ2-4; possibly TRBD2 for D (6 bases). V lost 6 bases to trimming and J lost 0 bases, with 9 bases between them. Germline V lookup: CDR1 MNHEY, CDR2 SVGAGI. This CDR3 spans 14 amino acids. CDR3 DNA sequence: TGTGCCAGCAGGCGGGACGGAGCCAAAAACATTCAGTACTTC. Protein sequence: CASRRDGAKNIQYF.

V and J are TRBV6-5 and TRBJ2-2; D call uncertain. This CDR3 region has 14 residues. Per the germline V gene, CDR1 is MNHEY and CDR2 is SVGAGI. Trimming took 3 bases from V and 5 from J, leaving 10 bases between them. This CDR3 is CASSYSSETGELFF. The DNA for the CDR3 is TGTGCCAGCAGTTATAGTTCCGAAACCGGGGAGCTGTTTTTT.

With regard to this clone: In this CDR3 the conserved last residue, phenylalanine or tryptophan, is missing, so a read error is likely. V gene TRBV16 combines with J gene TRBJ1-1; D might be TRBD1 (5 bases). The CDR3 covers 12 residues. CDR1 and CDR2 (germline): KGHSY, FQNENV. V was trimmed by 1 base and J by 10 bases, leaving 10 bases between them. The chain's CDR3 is CASSQWGVGAFV. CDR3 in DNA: TGTGCCAGCAGCCAATGGGGGGTTGGAGCTTTCGTT.

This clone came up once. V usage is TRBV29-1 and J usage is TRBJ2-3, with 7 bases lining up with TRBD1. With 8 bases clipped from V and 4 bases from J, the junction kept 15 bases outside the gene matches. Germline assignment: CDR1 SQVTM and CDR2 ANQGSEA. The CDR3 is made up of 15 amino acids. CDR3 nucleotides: TGCAGCCTGGGCCGGGACAGAACCCATCCAGATACGCAGTATTTT. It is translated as CSLGRDRTHPDTQYF.

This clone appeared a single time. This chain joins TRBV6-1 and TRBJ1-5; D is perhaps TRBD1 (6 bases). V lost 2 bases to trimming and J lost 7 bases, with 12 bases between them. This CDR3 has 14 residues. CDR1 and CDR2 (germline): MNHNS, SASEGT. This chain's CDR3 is CASSELQGGQPQHF. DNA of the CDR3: TGTGCCAGCAGTGAATTACAGGGTGGACAGCCCCAGCATTTT.

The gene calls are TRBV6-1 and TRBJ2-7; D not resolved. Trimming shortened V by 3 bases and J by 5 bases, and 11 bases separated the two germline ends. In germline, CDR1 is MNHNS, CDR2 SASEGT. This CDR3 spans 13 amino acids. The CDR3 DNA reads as TGTGCCAGCAGTGACCAGGATTGGAACGAGCAGTACTTC. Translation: CASSDQDWNEQYF.

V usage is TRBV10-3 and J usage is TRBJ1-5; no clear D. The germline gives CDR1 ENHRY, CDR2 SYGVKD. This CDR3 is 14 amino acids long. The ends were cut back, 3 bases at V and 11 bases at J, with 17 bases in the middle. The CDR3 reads CAISESLGRVAQHF. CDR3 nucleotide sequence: TGTGCCATCAGTGAAAGCCTTGGGAGGGTGGCCCAGCATTTT.

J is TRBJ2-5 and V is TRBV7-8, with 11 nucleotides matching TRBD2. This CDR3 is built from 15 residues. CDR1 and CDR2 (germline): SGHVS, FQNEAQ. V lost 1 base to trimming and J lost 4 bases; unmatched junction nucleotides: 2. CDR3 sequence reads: CASSLGLAGRETQYF. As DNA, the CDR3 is TGTGCCAGCAGCTTAGGACTAGCGGGAAGAGAGACCCAGTACTTC. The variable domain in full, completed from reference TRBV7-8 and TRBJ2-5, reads GAGVSQSPRYKVAKRGQDVALRCDPISGHVSLFWYQQALGQGPEFLTYFQNEAQLDKSGLPSDRFFAERPEGSVSTLKIQRTQQEDSAVYLCASSLGLAGRETQYFGPGTRLLVL.

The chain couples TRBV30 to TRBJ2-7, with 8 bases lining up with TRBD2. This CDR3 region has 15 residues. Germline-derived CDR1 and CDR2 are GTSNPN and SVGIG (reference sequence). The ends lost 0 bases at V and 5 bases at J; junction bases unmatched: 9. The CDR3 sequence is CAWSVEREGLDEQYF. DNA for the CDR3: TGTGCCTGGAGTGTAGAACGGGAGGGCCTCGACGAGCAGTACTTC. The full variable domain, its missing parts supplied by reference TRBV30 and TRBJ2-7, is SQTIHQWPATLVQPVGSPLSLECTVEGTSNPNLYWYRQAAGRGLQLLFYSVGIGQISSEVPQNLSASRPQDRQFILSSKKLLLSDSGFYLCAWSVEREGLDEQYFGPGTRLTVT.

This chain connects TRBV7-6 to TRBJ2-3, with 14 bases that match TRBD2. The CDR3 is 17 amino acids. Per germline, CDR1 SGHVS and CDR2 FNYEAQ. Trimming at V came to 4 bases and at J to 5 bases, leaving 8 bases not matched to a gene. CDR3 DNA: TGTGCCAGCAGCTGGGGACTAGCGGGGGAAGTGGGAGATACGCAGTATTTT. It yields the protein CASSWGLAGEVGDTQYF. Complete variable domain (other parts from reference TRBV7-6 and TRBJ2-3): GAGVSQSPRYKVTKRGQDVALRCDPISGHVSLYWYRQALGQGPEFLTYFNYEAQQDKSGLPNDRFSAERPEGSISTLTIQRTEQRDSAMYRCASSWGLAGEVGDTQYFGPGTRLTVL.

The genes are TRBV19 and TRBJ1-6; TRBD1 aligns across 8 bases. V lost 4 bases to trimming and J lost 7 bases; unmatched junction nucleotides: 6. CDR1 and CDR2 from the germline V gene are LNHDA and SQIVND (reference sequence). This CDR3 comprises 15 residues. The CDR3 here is CASSNTGQANSPLHF. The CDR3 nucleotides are TGTGCCAGTAGTAACACGGGACAGGCCAATTCACCCCTCCACTTT.

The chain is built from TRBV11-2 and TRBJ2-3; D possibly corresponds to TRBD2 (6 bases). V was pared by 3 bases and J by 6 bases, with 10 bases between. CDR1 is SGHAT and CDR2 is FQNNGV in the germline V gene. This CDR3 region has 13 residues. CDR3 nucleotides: TGTGCCAGCAGCTTTGGAGGGAGGGATACGCAGTATTTT. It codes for CASSFGGRDTQYF.

This CDR3 is CASSYQLARELFF. The CDR3 bases are TGTGCCAGCAGTTACCAACTTGCCCGGGAGCTGTTTTTT. This sequence joins TRBV6-5 and TRBJ2-2; D gene uncertain. Germline lookup yields CDR1 MNHEY and CDR2 SVGAGI. This CDR3 spans 13 amino acids. The V end was cut by 2 bases, the J end by 9 bases, with 10 bases between.

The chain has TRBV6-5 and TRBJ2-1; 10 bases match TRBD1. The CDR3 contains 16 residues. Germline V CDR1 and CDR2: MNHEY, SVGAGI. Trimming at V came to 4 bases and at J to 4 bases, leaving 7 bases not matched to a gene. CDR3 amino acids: CASSSLTGGMYNEQFF. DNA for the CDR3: TGTGCCAGCAGTTCCCTGACAGGGGGCATGTACAATGAGCAGTTCTTC.

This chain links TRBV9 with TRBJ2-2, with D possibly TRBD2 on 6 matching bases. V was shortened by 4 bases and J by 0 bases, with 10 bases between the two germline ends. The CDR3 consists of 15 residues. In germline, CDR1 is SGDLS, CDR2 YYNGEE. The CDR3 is CASSYRLANTGELFF. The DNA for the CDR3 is TGTGCCAGCAGCTATAGACTAGCGAACACCGGGGAGCTGTTTTTT.

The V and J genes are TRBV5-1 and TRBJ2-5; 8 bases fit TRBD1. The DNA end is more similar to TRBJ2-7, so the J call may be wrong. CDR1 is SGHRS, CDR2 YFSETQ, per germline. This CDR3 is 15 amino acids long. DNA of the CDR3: TGCGCCAGCAGCTTGGGGGGAACAGGGGGCTACGAGCAGTACTTC. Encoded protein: CASSLGGTGGYEQYF.

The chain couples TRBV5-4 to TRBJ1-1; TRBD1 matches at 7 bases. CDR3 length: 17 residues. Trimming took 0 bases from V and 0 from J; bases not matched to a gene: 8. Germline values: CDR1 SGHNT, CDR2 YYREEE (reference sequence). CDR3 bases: TGTGCCAGCAGCTTGGGAGTGGGACAGCTAATGAACACTGAAGCTTTCTTT. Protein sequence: CASSLGVGQLMNTEAFF.

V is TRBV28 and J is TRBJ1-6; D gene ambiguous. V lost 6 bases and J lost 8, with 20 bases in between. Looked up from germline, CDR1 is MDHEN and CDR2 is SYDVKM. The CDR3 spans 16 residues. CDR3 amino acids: CASRDAGDPLDSPLHF. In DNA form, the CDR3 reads TGTGCCAGCAGGGACGCGGGCGACCCGCTTGATTCACCCCTCCACTTT.

CDR3 coding DNA: TGTGCCAGCAGTACCCGCGACAGGGGGCTTCAGCCCCAGCATTTT. It is translated as CASSTRDRGLQPQHF. This chain uses TRBV6-5 with TRBJ1-5; 10 nucleotides match TRBD1. Trimming at V came to 5 bases and at J to 6 bases, leaving 7 bases not matched to a gene. Germline V gene data show CDR1 as MNHEY and CDR2 as SVGAGI. The CDR3 contains 15 residues.

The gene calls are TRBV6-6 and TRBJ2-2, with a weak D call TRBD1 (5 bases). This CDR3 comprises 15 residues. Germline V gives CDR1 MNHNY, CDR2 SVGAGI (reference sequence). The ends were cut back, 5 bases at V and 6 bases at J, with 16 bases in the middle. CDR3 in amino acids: CASSRPSGLAGELFF. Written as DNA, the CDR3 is TGTGCCAGCAGTAGGCCTTCAGGGTTGGCCGGGGAGCTGTTTTTT.

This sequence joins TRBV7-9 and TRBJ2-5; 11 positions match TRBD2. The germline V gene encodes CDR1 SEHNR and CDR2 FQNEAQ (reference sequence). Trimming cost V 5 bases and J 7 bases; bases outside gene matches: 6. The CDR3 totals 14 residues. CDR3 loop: CASSQGTSGATQYF. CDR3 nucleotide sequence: TGTGCCAGCAGCCAGGGGACTAGCGGAGCGACCCAGTACTTC.

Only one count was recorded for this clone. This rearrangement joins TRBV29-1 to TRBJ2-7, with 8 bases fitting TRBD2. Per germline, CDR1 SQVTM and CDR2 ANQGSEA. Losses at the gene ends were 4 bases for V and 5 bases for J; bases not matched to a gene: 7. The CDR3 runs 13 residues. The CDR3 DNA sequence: TGCAGCGTTGGCGTTACGGGGGGGAACGAGCAGTACTTC. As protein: CSVGVTGGNEQYF.

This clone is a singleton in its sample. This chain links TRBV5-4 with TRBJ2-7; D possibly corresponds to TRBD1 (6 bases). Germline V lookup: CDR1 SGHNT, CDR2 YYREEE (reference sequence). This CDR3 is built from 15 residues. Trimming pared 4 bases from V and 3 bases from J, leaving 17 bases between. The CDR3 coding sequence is TGTGCCAGCAGCGGGGGCGGGCCACCCAGCTACGAGCAGTACTTC. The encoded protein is CASSGGGPPSYEQYF. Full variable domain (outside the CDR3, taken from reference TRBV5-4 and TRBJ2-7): ETGVTQSPTHLIKTRGQQVTLRCSSQSGHNTVSWYQQALGQGPQFIFQYYREEENGRGNFPPRFSGLQFPNYSSELNVNALELDDSALYLCASSGGGPPSYEQYFGPGTRLTVT.

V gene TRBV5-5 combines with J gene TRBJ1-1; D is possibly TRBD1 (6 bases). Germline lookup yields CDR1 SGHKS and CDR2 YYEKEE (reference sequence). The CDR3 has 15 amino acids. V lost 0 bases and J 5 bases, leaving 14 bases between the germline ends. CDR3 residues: CASSLENRVRTEAFF. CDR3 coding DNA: TGTGCCAGCAGCTTGGAAAACAGGGTGCGGACTGAAGCTTTCTTT.

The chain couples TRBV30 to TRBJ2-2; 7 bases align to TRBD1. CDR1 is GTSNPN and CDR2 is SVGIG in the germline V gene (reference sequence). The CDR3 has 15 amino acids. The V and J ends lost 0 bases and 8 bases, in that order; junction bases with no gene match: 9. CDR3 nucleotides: TGTGCCTGGAGTGTGGTGGCAGGGGGTTGGGGGGAGCTGTTTTTT. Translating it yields CAWSVVAGGWGELFF.

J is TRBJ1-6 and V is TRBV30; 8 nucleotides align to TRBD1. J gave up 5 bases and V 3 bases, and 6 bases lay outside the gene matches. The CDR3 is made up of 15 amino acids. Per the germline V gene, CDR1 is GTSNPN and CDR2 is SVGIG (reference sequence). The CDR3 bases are TGTGCCTGGAGCCCCGGACAGGGAGATAATTCACCCCTCCACTTT. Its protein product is CAWSPGQGDNSPLHF.